The entry that follows covers one T cell receptor (beta chain) sequence. The CDR3 runs 16 residues. Germline V gene lookup returns CDR1 SGDLS and CDR2 YYNGEE. V shed 2 bases, J shed 4 bases, and the junction held 8 bases outside the gene matches. The source of the sample is a study of identical twins. TCRdb recomputed calls from the 5' RACE reads with MiXCR, one row per CDR3 protein. The sample contains roughly 770,000 distinct CDR3 sequences, about 20% of which appear only once. These sequences were also reported in another study, on T cells expressing NK-cell markers. That report notes: Most of the eight sequenced donors tested HCMV-seropositive; one tested seronegative. The use of an anti-gamma-delta TCR antibody, which was added in several experiments, restricted sorting to T cells expressing alpha-beta TCR. There were several donors in whom these clonotypes also led the CD3+CD56-NKG2C+ fraction.

This rearrangement joins TRBV9 to TRBJ2-1, with 8 bases identical to TRBD2. The specimen was PBMCs. The source is a woman aged 18-35 years in good health. CDR3 in amino acids: CASSVGSGGNYNEQFF. The CDR3, as DNA: TGTGCCAGCAGCGTTGGAAGCGGGGGCAATTACAATGAGCAGTTCTTC.